This TCR beta chain was captured by sequencing in a study of a mutant IDH1 vaccine in newly diagnosed glioma. Study context: The treated group averaged approximately 42 years old and was around 60% male, about 40% female. Receipt of radiotherapy, temozolomide, or both preceded the study, and most received both.

Concerning this clone: Its target is unknown.

The time point is: baseline, week 1 (first vaccination visit). Indicated treatment: pre-vaccination baseline after standard-of-care therapy. New WHO grade 3 or 4 astrocytomas that were IDH1-mutant and ATRX-lost had been found in donors. V lost 4 bases, J lost 7 bases, and 11 bases lay in between. The CDR3 is 12 amino acids. Germline assignment: CDR1 MNHEY and CDR2 SMNVEV (reference sequence). The method was immunoSEQ multiplex PCR; TCRdb's version includes in-frame clones alone and lacks a portion of them. Of 85,000 to 100,000 clones in the sample, around 77% were seen once. Findings and caveats of the study: Shifts in the top peripheral T cell clonotypes seemed unrelated to pseudoprogression.

The sample consisted of PBMCs, taken from a glioma patient treated with radiotherapy, temozolomide or both. The chain couples TRBV27 to TRBJ2-7, with D perhaps TRBD1 (5 bases). The TCR comes from a middle-aged man with glioma. As DNA, the CDR3 is TGTGCCAGCAGTTACTACCAGGGAGAGCAGTACTTC. It encodes CASSYYQGEQYF.